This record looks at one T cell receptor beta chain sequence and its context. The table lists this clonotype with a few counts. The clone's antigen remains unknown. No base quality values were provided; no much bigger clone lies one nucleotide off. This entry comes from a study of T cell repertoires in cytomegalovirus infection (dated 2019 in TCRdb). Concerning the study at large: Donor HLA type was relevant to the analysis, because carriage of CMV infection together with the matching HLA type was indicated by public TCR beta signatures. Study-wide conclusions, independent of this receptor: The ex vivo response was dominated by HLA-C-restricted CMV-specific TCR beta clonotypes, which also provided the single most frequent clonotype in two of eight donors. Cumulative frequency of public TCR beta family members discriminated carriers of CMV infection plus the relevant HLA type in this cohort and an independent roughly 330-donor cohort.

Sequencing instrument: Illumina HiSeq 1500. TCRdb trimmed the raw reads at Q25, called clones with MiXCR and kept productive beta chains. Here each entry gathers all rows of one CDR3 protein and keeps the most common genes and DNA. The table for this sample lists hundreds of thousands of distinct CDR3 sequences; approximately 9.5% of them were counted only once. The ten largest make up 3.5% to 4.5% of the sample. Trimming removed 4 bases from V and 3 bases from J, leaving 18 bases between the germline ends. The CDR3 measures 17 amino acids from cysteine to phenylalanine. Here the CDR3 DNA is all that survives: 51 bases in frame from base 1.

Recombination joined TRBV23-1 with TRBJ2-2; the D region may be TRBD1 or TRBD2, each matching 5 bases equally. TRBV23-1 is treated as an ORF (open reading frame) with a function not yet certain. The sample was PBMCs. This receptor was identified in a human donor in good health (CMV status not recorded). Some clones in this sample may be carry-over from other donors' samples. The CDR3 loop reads CASSPQSGTEYTGELFF. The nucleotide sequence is TGCGCCAGCAGTCCACAATCCGGGACGGAATACACCGGGGAGCTGTTTTTT.